This record looks at one TCR beta chain sequence and its context. Its cognate antigen is unknown. This specimen comes from a study of Tregs in tolerant kidney transplant recipients. The study's findings and limits: Tregs expanded with activated donor B cells seemed most donor-specific. Few patients were studied, so findings need validation in larger groups. Biological reproducibility was not directly addressed in this study.

The data were produced by immunoSEQ multiplex PCR, yet TCRdb's version contains in-frame clones alone and is incomplete. Among tens of thousands of clones listed, 91% were seen once. Before regulatory T cell sorting, thawed PBMCs rested overnight at 37°C in 150 to 250 IU/ml IL-2. Per the germline V gene, CDR1 is LNHDA and CDR2 is SQIVND (reference sequence). CDR3 length: 14 amino acids. J lost 3 bases, V lost 3 bases, and 3 bases had no gene match. This clonotype was obtained from a human donor in good health. The specimen was Tregs from blood. V gene TRBV19 combines with J gene TRBJ2-7, with 9 bases matching TRBD1. The CDR3 region has the DNA TGTGCCAGTAGTATTCCGGACAGGGGCTACGAGCAGTACTTC. It codes for CASSIPDRGYEQYF. The variable domain in full, completed from reference TRBV19 and TRBJ2-7, reads DGGITQSPKYLFRKEGQNVTLSCEQNLNHDAMYWYRQDPGQGLRLIYYSQIVNDFQKGDIAEGYSVSREKKESFPLTVTSAQKNPTAFYLCASSIPDRGYEQYFGPGTRLTVT.